This T cell receptor beta chain was documented in a study of T cells in localized non-small cell lung cancer (dated by TCRdb to 2019 to 2021). For context, the study as a whole: Comparing tumors with uninvolved tumor-adjacent lungs, the study looked at the T cell repertoires of hundreds of patients with early-stage NSCLC. A mean age of around 69 years was recorded for the NSCLC patients, of whom 129 were male and about 100 were female. The cohort consisted of approximately 240 treatment-naive NSCLC patients whose localized lung tumors had been resected.

This clone appeared a few times. There is no known antigen for this receptor. Per-nucleotide qualities are absent, and no much larger clonotype sits a single base away. V is clipped by 5 bases and J by 3 bases, and the sequence between their germline boundaries is 15 bases long. From cysteine to phenylalanine, the CDR3 is 15 amino acids long. The sequence is cut down to CDR3 DNA, 45 bases in frame from base 1. For CDR1 and CDR2, the germline V gene lists SGHNT and YENEEA. TCR beta CDR3 regions were sequenced from DNA using the immunoSEQ Assay. For the original study's pipeline: T cell density was computed as TCR beta template counts normalized to usable DNA estimated by amplifying housekeeping genes. Using the preseqR package, richness was estimated by extrapolating to 120,000 templates for tissue samples and 400,000 templates for PBMC samples. Clonality was defined as one minus Pielou's evenness. Tissue-enriched TCRs were identified through differential abundance testing performed on productive amino-acid clonotypes, with a minimum total count of 5 and an alpha of 0.1. Repertoire overlap between compartments was quantified with the Jaccard Index and Morisita Overlap Index. TCR beta CDR3s were clustered by GLIPH together with public tetramer-defined viral CDR3s, and at least three viral sequences plus V-gene enrichment were required for viral motifs. TCRdb's version of the immuneACCESS table is confined to in-frame rearrangements and falls short of the full clone set. An unresolved V gene accounts for under half of the shortfall where checked; the remainder is of unknown origin. V and J calls and clone size come straight from that table; D and trimming were deduced from the DNA. Within this sample are 45,000 to 55,000 clones, with around three quarters of them counted one time only. The top ten constitute about 15% of the sample.

What the work shows at the level of the full study, not this receptor alone: Because the study design was exploratory, TCR variables were selected using unadjusted p-values without false-discovery rate correction. Of the top 100 tumor clones, a median of about 53 were detected in paired uninvolved adjacent lung; over 25 were also among that lung's top 100. Uninvolved tumor-adjacent lung showed the highest T cell clonality, higher than tumor, which suggests more focused antigenic responses in the uninvolved tumor-adjacent lung. Because multi-region tumor sequencing was not performed, intratumor heterogeneity could not be ruled out. Higher T cell density in blood was associated with longer overall survival, whereas higher clonality in adjacent lung was associated with shorter survival.

At diagnosis, peripheral blood, uninvolved tumor-adjacent lung and tumor were collected and were preserved as a mix of fresh-frozen and FFPE material. For TCR repertoire profiling, blood samples were analyzed in the form of peripheral blood mononuclear cells. In this chain, TRBV11-3 is recombined with TRBJ2-3, with the D assignment possibly TRBD1 or TRBD2, given 5 matching bases for each. The source material was peripheral blood, sampled before any cancer treatment. The sequence came from a man aged 40 to 70 with stage I squamous cell lung carcinoma. The CDR3 has the sequence CASSREGSRTDTQYF. Here is the DNA: TGTGCCAGCAGCAGAGAGGGGTCGAGAACAGATACGCAGTATTTT. This CDR3, with the reference TRBV11-3 and TRBJ2-3 proteins standing in past its ends, gives the full variable domain EAGVVQSPRYKIIEKKQPVAFWCNPISGHNTLYWYLQNLGQGPELLIRYENEEAVDDSQLPKDRFSAERLKGVDSTLKIQPAELGDSAVYLCASSREGSRTDTQYFGPGTRLTVL.